This T cell receptor beta chain comes out of a study of circulating and synovial CD4+ cells in juvenile arthritis. Points on this clone: Its antigen is not identified.

The junction had 10 bases not matched to a gene; V was cut back by 1 base and J by 7 bases. The CDR3 is 15 residues long. The germline CDR1 and CDR2 sequences are LGHNA and YSLEER. Assay: immunoSEQ multiplex PCR; the TCRdb copy retains only in-frame clones and omits some. The sample carries around 13,000 clones, roughly 84% recorded once. Study-wide results and caveats: CPL and bulk CD4 samples differed at least tenfold in T cell genomes. These repertoires were less diverse than bulk blood CD4 repertoires. The pathogenic-like versus bulk T cell difference escaped Vbeta family analysis. Compared with bulk blood, circulating pathogenic-like lymphocytes shared substantially more CDR3 sequences with synovial T cells.

This chain connects TRBV4-3 to TRBJ2-7, with TRBD2 matching over 7 bases. The sequencing input was CD4+ T cells from synovial fluid. The clonotype comes from a human patient with juvenile idiopathic arthritis. Some clones in this sample may be carry-over from other donors' samples. The CDR3 region has the DNA TGCGCCAGCAGCCAAGGGATAGCGGGCGCGGAAGAGCAGTACTTC. Its translation is CASSQGIAGAEEQYF.